Shown below are 23 T cell receptor beta chains from a single sample sequenced in a study of cytomegalovirus exposure and HLA in healthy donors. In the PCR, 60 Vbeta and 13 Jbeta primers were used. Sequencing used immunoSEQ multiplex PCR; TCRdb keeps in-frame clones, though not all of them. The sample contains 150,000 to 200,000 clones, around four fifths of which appear only once. The material sequenced was PBMCs. The receptors derive from a woman between 25 and 40 years old in good health and CMV-seronegative.

The V gene is TRBV29-1, the J gene TRBJ2-3; D is perhaps TRBD2 (5 bases). The CDR3 loop spans 14 amino acids. The germline V and J ends were trimmed by 6 bases and 4 bases, with 17 bases remaining between them. Germline loops: CDR1 SQVTM, CDR2 ANQGSEA. As DNA, the CDR3 is TGCAGCGTCGTCGGGGAAAAGAGCGCAGATACGCAGTATTTT. It is translated as CSVVGEKSADTQYF.

The rearrangement joins TRBV6-6 to TRBJ1-1; D might be TRBD1 (5 bases). The CDR3 totals 15 residues. Trimming took off 7 bases at V and 4 bases at J, with 19 bases between the two ends. Germline-derived CDR1 and CDR2 are MNHNY and SVGAGI (reference sequence). The CDR3 loop is CASTDPRGLGTEAFF. CDR3 DNA sequence: TGTGCCAGCACCGACCCACGGGGGTTGGGCACTGAAGCTTTCTTT.

This clone was seen more than once but under ten times. The chain couples TRBV5-1 to TRBJ1-5; D is perhaps TRBD1 (6 bases). Trimming took off 4 bases at V and 4 bases at J, with 12 bases between the two ends. The CDR3 has 14 residues. In germline, CDR1 is SGHRS, CDR2 YFSETQ. CDR3 sequence reads: CASSLQGLNQPQHF. As DNA, the CDR3 is TGCGCCAGCAGCCTACAGGGCCTGAATCAGCCCCAGCATTTT.

V usage is TRBV14 and J usage is TRBJ2-2, with D perhaps matching TRBD2 (5 bases). CDR3 length: 14 amino acids. Germline values: CDR1 SGHDN, CDR2 FVKESK. V gave up 0 bases and J gave up 7 bases, with 9 bases separating them. CDR3 sequence reads: CASSQDLGVGELFF. The CDR3 coding sequence is TGTGCCAGCAGCCAAGACCTCGGGGTCGGGGAGCTGTTTTTT. The variable domain in full, with the rest retrieved from reference TRBV14 and TRBJ2-2, is EAGVTQFPSHSVIEKGQTVTLRCDPISGHDNLYWYRRVMGKEIKFLLHFVKESKQDESGMPNNRFLAERTGGTYSTLKVQPAELEDSGVYFCASSQDLGVGELFFGEGSRLTVL.

The chain is built from TRBV7-9 and TRBJ2-2, with TRBD2 identical over 15 bases. The CDR3 covers 19 residues. Germline V gene sequence: CDR1 SEHNR, CDR2 FQNEAQ (reference sequence). Trimming cost V 1 base and J 5 bases; bases outside gene matches: 8. The CDR3 sequence: CASSLGTSGGAVRTGELFF. The CDR3 DNA reads TGTGCCAGCAGCTTAGGGACTAGCGGGGGGGCGGTAAGGACCGGGGAGCTGTTTTTT.

Note on this clone: A read error may produce the germline difference seen at one junction end. The same CDR3 is also encoded by other DNA sequences in this sample. This chain uses TRBV6-6 with TRBJ1-6, with 8 bases matching TRBD1. This CDR3 comprises 15 residues. Per the germline V gene, CDR1 is MNHNY and CDR2 is SVGAGI (reference sequence). Here the CDR3 reads CASRSDREYNSPLHF. The CDR3 bases are TGTGCCAGCAGATCGGACAGGGAATACAATTCCCCCCTCCACTTT.

The chain carries TRBV9 and TRBJ1-1; D is possibly TRBD1 (6 bases). CDR1 is SGDLS and CDR2 is YYNGEE in the germline V gene. Deletions cut 0 bases from V and 0 bases from J, with 9 bases between. This CDR3 comprises 15 residues. CDR3 bases: TGTGCCAGCAGCGTAGGTCAGGGGATGAACACTGAAGCTTTCTTT. Its protein is CASSVGQGMNTEAFF.

This clone occurred once. The chain is built from TRBV27 and TRBJ2-7; the match to TRBD1 covers 9 bases. The germline gives CDR1 MNHEY, CDR2 SMNVEV (reference sequence). Unmatched junction bases numbered 6, after V lost 6 bases and J lost 3 bases. The length of the CDR3 is 14 residues. DNA of the CDR3: TGTGCCAGCAGCTCAGGACAGGGGAACTACGAGCAGTACTTC. This encodes CASSSGQGNYEQYF.

The J gene is TRBJ2-5, the V gene TRBV2, with 7 positions matching TRBD1. The end of the DNA aligns better with TRBJ2-7, so the J call may be wrong. Germline lookup yields CDR1 SNHLY and CDR2 FYNNEI. The CDR3 runs 14 residues. In nucleotides, the CDR3 is TGTGCCAGCAGCCCGACAGGGTTCTCCTACGAGCAGTACTTC. Its translation: CASSPTGFSYEQYF.

V and J are TRBV27 and TRBJ2-5; 9 bases map to TRBD1. Germline values: CDR1 MNHEY, CDR2 SMNVEV (reference sequence). The CDR3 is made up of 14 amino acids. V shed 2 bases and J 3 bases; nucleotides not matched to a gene: 1. This chain's CDR3 is CASSLGTGKETQYF. CDR3 nucleotides: TGTGCCAGCAGTTTAGGGACAGGGAAAGAGACCCAGTACTTC.

The chain joins TRBV10-3 to TRBJ2-7; possibly TRBD2 for D (6 bases). The CDR3 covers 15 residues. V was shortened by 5 bases and J by 2 bases, with 16 bases between the two germline ends. From germline, CDR1 is ENHRY and CDR2 SYGVKD. CDR3 loop: CAISPRVGGTYEQYF. CDR3 DNA: TGTGCCATCAGTCCCCGAGTCGGGGGAACCTACGAGCAGTACTTC.

The rearrangement uses TRBV19 and TRBJ1-1; 7 bases are a match to TRBD1. The J segment lost 2 bases and the V segment lost 7 bases, leaving 10 bases of the junction unmatched. Germline V CDR1 and CDR2: LNHDA, SQIVND (reference sequence). The CDR3 runs to 15 residues. CDR3 protein: CASNPPTGRNTEAFF. Written as DNA, the CDR3 is TGTGCCAGTAATCCCCCGACAGGGCGAAACACTGAAGCTTTCTTT.

This clone turned up a few times. The chain combines TRBV4-1 with TRBJ2-3; 10 bases fit TRBD1. After removal of 3 bases from V and 5 bases from J, the junction contained 8 bases not matched to a gene. From germline, CDR1 is MGHRA and CDR2 YSYEKL. The CDR3 consists of 16 residues. CDR3 sequence: CASSQRGQGLGDTQYF. In DNA, the CDR3 is TGCGCCAGCAGCCAGAGGGGACAGGGGCTGGGAGATACGCAGTATTTT.

This clone was counted once. The genes are TRBV9 and TRBJ1-4; 10 positions agree with TRBD1. This CDR3 has 17 amino acids. The trim removed 3 bases at V and 2 bases at J, leaving 7 bases unmatched. Germline V gene sequence: CDR1 SGDLS, CDR2 YYNGEE. CDR3 region: CASSGVTGGETNEKLFF. As DNA, the CDR3 is TGTGCCAGCAGCGGAGTGACAGGGGGCGAGACTAATGAAAAACTGTTTTTT.

V usage is TRBV19 and J usage is TRBJ1-6, with 8 bases aligning to TRBD1. This CDR3 is built from 18 residues. Germline V gives CDR1 LNHDA, CDR2 SQIVND (reference sequence). Germline trimming cut 4 bases from V and 10 bases from J; bases unmatched to any gene: 18. The DNA for the CDR3 is TGTGCCAGTAGTAGTCGTTCATCCGGGACAGGTCGCGGCTCACCCCTCCACTTT. It is translated as CASSSRSSGTGRGSPLHF. Supplemented by reference TRBV19 and TRBJ1-6, the full variable domain reads DGGITQSPKYLFRKEGQNVTLSCEQNLNHDAMYWYRQDPGQGLRLIYYSQIVNDFQKGDIAEGYSVSREKKESFPLTVTSAQKNPTAFYLCASSSRSSGTGRGSPLHFGNGTRLTVT.

This clone occurred once. V gene TRBV7-3 combines with J gene TRBJ2-2; D gene unclear. The CDR3 sequence is 15 residues long. The germline gives CDR1 SGHTA, CDR2 FQGTGA. Trimming left V 4 bases short and J 0 bases short, with 9 bases between. The CDR3 is CASSSGLANTGELFF. CDR3 bases: TGTGCCAGCAGCTCCGGTCTGGCGAACACCGGGGAGCTGTTTTTT.

The V call is TRBV7-2, the J call TRBJ2-1; TRBD2 matches at 9 bases. CDR1 SGHTA and CDR2 FQGNSA come from the germline V gene. The CDR3 length is 19 residues. J lost 7 bases, V lost 0 bases, and 16 bases had no gene match. The CDR3 region is CASSLAFLPRGGALNEQFF. CDR3 nucleotides: TGTGCCAGCAGCTTAGCTTTCCTTCCACGCGGGGGGGCCTTAAATGAGCAGTTCTTC.

This clone was recorded once. V and J are TRBV7-9 and TRBJ2-1, with D hard to call. CDR1 is SEHNR and CDR2 is FQNEAQ in the germline V gene (reference sequence). The CDR3 spans 13 residues. Trimming stripped 5 bases from V and 9 bases from J, with 14 bases between. CDR3 protein: CASSPSPTSEQFF. CDR3 DNA sequence: TGTGCCAGCAGCCCAAGTCCCACATCTGAGCAGTTCTTC.

This clone was observed a single time. J is TRBJ1-5 and V is TRBV5-8, with D unresolved. The CDR3 is made up of 15 amino acids. Trimming removed 3 bases from V and 2 bases from J, with 12 bases in between. Per germline, CDR1 SGHTS and CDR2 YDEGEE. The CDR3 DNA follows: TGTGCCAGCAGCTCAACTTCGGGTGGCAATCAGCCCCAGCATTTT. Amino acids: CASSSTSGGNQPQHF.

The chain uses TRBV6-5 and TRBJ2-3, with D perhaps TRBD1 (6 bases). The CDR3 is 15 residues long. The germline gives CDR1 MNHEY, CDR2 SVGAGI. V was pared by 2 bases and J by 4 bases, with 13 bases between. The CDR3 sequence is CASSYRQGRADTQYF. In DNA, the CDR3 is TGTGCCAGCAGTTACCGGCAGGGGCGCGCAGATACGCAGTATTTT.

The CDR3 DNA reads as TGCGCCAGCAGCCAAGTCTACGGGAATGAGCAGTTCTTC. It yields the protein CASSQVYGNEQFF. J is TRBJ2-1 and V is TRBV4-1, with D unclear. Trimming left V 1 base short and J 7 bases short, with 8 bases between. This CDR3 region has 13 residues. Germline V lookup: CDR1 MGHRA, CDR2 YSYEKL.

The V and J genes are TRBV4-2 and TRBJ1-1; D gene ambiguous. In germline, CDR1 is LGHNA, CDR2 YNFKEQ. The length of the CDR3 is 13 residues. V lost 1 base, J lost 7 bases, and 10 bases lay in between. The CDR3 DNA reads TGTGCCAGCAGCCAAGGAGGAGGGATTGAAGCTTTCTTT. Its translation: CASSQGGGIEAFF.

CDR3 sequence: CASSLNIGGSGETQYF. The CDR3 bases are TGTGCCAGCAGCCTCAACATAGGAGGGAGTGGAGAGACCCAGTACTTC. The chain recombines TRBV11-1 with TRBJ2-5; tentative D call: TRBD2 (6 bases). CDR1 is SGHAT and CDR2 is FQDESV in the germline V gene (reference sequence). The CDR3 is 16 residues long. The germline V and J ends were trimmed by 5 bases and 4 bases, with 20 bases remaining between them.